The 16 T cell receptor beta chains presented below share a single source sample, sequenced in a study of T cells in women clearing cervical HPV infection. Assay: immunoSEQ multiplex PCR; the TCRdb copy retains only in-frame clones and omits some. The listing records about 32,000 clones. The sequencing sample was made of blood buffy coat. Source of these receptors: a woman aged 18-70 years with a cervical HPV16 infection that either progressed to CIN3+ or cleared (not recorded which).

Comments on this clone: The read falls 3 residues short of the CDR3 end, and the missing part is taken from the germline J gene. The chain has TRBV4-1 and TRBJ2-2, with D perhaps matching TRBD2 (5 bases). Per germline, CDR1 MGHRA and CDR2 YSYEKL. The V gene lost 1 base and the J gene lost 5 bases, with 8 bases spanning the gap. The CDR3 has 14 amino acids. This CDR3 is CASSQGRGTGELFF. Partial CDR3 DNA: TGCGCCAGCAGCCAAGGGCGAGGGACCGGGGAG.

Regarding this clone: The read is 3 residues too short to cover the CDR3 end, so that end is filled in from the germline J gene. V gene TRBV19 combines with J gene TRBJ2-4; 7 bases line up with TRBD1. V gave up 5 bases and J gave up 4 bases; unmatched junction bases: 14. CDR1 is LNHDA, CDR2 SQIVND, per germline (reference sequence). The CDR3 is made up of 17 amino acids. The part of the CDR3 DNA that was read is TGTGCCAGTAGTCCCGAGGCCCTTGGACAGGCTAAAAACATT. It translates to CASSPEALGQAKNI. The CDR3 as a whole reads CASSPEALGQAKNIQYF.

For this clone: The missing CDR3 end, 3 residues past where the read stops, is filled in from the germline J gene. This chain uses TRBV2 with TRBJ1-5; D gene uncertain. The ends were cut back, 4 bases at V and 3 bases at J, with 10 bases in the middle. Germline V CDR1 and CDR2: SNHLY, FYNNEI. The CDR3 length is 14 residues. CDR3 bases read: TGTGCCAGCAGTGGAATGACATCCAATCAGCCC. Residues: CASSGMTSNQP. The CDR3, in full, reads CASSGMTSNQPQHF.

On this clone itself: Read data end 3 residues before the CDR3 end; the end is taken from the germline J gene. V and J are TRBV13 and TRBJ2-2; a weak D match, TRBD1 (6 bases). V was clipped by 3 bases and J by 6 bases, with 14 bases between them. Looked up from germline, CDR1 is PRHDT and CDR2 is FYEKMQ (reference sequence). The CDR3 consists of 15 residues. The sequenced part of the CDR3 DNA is TGTGCCAGCAGCTTCCCCTTACAGGGATCCGGGGAG. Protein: CASSFPLQGSGE. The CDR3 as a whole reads CASSFPLQGSGELFF.

The CDR3 loop reads CAWRDRGGYGYTF. Incomplete CDR3 DNA: TGTGCCTGGAGGGACAGGGGAGGGTATGGC. The chain combines TRBV30 with TRBJ1-2, with 9 bases matching TRBD1. The read is 3 residues too short to cover the CDR3 end, so that end is filled in from the germline J gene. CDR1 and CDR2 from the germline V gene are GTSNPN and SVGIG (reference sequence). The CDR3 extends over 13 amino acids. The ends lost 3 bases at V and 5 bases at J; junction bases unmatched: 4.

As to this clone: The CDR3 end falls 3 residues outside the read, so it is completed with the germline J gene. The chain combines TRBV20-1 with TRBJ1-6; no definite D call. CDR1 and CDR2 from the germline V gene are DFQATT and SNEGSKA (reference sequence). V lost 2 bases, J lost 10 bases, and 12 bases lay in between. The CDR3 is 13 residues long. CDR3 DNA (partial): TGCAGTGCTAGAAAGTCCTTAGGGTCACCC. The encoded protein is CSARKSLGSP. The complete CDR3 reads CSARKSLGSPLHF.

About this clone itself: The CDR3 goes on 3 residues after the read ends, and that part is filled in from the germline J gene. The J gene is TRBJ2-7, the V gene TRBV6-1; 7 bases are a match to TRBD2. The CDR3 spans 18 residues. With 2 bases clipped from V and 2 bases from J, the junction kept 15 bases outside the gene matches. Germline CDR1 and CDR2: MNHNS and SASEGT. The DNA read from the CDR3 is TGTGCCAGCAGTGAATATAATCGGTTTGTGGGGGGGACCTACGAG. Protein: CASSEYNRFVGGTYE. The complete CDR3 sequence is CASSEYNRFVGGTYEQYF.

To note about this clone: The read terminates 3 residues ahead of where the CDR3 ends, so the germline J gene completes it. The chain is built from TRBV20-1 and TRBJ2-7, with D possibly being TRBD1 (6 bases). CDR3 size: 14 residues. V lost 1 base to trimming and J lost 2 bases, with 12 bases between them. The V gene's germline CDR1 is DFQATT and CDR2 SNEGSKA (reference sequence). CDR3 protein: CSARVPDRTYEQYF. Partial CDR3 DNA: TGCAGTGCTAGAGTACCCGACAGGACCTACGAG.

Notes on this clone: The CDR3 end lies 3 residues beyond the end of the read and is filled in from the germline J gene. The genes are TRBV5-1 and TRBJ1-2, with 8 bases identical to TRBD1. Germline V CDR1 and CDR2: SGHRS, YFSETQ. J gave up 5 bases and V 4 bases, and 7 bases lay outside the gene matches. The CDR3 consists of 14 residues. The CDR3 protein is CASSPGQGIYGYTF. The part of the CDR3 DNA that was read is TGCGCCAGCAGCCCCGGACAGGGCATTTATGGC. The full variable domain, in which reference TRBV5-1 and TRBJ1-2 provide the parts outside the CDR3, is KAGVTQTPRYLIKTRGQQVTLSCSPISGHRSVSWYQQTPGQGLQFLFEYFSETQRNKGNFPGRFSGRQFSNSRSEMNVSTLELGDSALYLCASSPGQGIYGYTFGSGTRLTVV.

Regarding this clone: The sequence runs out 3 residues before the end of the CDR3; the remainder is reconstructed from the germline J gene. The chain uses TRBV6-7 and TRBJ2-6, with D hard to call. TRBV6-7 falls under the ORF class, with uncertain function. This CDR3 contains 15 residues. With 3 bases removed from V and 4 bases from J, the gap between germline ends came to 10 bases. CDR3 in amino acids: CASSYRVCGANVLTF. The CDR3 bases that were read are TGTGCCAGCAGTTATCGGGTTTGCGGGGCCAACGTC.

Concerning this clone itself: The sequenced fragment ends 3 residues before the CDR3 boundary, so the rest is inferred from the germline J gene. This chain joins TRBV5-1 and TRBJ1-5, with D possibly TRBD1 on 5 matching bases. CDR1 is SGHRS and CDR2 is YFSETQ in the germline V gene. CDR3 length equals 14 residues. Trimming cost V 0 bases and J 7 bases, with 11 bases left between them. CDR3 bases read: TGCGCCAGCAGCTTGGAAGGGGATGCCCAGCCC. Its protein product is CASSLEGDAQP. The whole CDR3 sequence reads CASSLEGDAQPQHF. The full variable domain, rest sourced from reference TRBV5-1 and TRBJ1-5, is KAGVTQTPRYLIKTRGQQVTLSCSPISGHRSVSWYQQTPGQGLQFLFEYFSETQRNKGNFPGRFSGRQFSNSRSEMNVSTLELGDSALYLCASSLEGDAQPQHFGDGTRLSIL.

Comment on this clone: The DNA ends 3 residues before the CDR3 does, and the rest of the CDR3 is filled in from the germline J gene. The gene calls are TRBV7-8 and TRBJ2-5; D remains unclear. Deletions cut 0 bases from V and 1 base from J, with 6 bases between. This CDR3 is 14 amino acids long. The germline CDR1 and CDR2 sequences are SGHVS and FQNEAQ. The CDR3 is CASSLAASQETQYF. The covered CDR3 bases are TGTGCCAGCAGCTTAGCGGCATCCCAAGAGACC.

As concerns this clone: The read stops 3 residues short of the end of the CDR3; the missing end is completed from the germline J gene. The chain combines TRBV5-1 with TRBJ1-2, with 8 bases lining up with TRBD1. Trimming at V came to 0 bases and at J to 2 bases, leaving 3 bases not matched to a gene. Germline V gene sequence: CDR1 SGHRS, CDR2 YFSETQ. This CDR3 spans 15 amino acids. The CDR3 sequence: CASSLVGDRNYGYTF. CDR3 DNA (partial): TGCGCCAGCAGCTTGGTTGGGGACAGGAACTATGGC.

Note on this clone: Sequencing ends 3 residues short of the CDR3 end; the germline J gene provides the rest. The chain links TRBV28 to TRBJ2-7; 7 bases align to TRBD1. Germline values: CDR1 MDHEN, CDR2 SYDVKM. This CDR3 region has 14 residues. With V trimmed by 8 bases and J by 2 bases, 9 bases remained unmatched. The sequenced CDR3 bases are TGTGCCAGCGGCCCCGGGACAGAACCCTACGAG. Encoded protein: CASGPGTEPYE. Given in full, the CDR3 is CASGPGTEPYEQYF. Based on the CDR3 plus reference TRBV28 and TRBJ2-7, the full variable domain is DVKVTQSSRYLVKRTGEKVFLECVQDMDHENMFWYRQDPGLGLRLIYFSYDVKMKEKGDIPEGYSVSREKKERFSLILESASTNQTSMYLCASGPGTEPYEQYFGPGTRLTVT.

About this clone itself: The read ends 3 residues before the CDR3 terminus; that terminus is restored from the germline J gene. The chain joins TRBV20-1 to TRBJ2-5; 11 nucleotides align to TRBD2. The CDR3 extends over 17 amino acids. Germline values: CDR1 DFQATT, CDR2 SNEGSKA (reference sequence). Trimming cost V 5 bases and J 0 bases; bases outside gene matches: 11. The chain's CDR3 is CSAGILSGGAYQETQYF. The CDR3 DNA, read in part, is TGCAGTGCTGGCATTCTTAGCGGGGGGGCCTACCAAGAGACC.

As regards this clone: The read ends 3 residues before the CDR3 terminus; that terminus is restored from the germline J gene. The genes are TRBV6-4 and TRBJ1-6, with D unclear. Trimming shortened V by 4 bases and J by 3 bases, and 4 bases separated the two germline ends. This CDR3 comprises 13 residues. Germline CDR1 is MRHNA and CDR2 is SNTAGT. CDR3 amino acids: CASSAGYNSPLHF. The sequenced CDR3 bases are TGTGCCAGCAGTGCCGGCTATAATTCACCC.